This T cell receptor (beta chain) was documented in a study of T cell responses to AZD1222 COVID-19 vaccine. General study findings and limits: At baseline, seropositivity was found in only a handful of AZD1222 recipients. Unmutated regions of variants are reportedly targeted by nearly half of spike-specific TCRs. The CD4 TCRs associated with vaccination extended across spike and predominated at 160-218 and 743-854.

Sequenced by immunoSEQ multiplex PCR; TCRdb stores in-frame clones only, minus some. Among 100,000 to 150,000 clones listed, around 85% were seen once. This clone was seen more than once but under ten times. The antigen is not known. Trimming cost V 2 bases and J 2 bases, with 15 bases left between them. The germline gives CDR1 SEHNR, CDR2 FQNEAQ (reference sequence). CDR3 length: 17 amino acids. J is TRBJ2-2 and V is TRBV7-9, with D possibly being TRBD1 (6 bases). The sequencing here drew on peripheral blood, taken 28 days after the second AZD1222 dose. This clonotype originated in an adult who received the AZD1222 COVID-19 vaccine. Here the CDR3 reads CASSLTWTDQNTGELFF. The CDR3 DNA sequence: TGTGCCAGCAGCTTAACCTGGACAGACCAAAACACCGGGGAGCTGTTTTTT. The full variable domain, completed using reference TRBV7-9 and TRBJ2-2, is DTGVSQNPRHKITKRGQNVTFRCDPISEHNRLYWYRQTLGQGPEFLTYFQNEAQLEKSRLLSDRFSAERPKGSFSTLEIQRTEQGDSAMYLCASSLTWTDQNTGELFFGEGSRLTVL.